Presented here are 21 T cell receptor beta chains from one specimen sequenced in a study of human T cells and chemical hapten exposure. Time point defined: patch test 3, about 24 weeks after DPC sensitization. Treatment specified: therapeutic diphenylcyclopropenone sensitization with weekly scalp DPC. TCRdb used MiXCR to reprocess the RACE reads, holding one entry per CDR3 protein. This table has tens of thousands of distinct CDR3 sequences, roughly 11% appearing once. The sample consisted of whole blood, taken in connection with sensitization to the hapten diphenylcyclopropenone (DPC). These TCRs come from a woman aged 45 to 65 with alopecia areata. Some clones in this sample may be carry-over from other donors' samples.

This chain links TRBV20-1 with TRBJ2-2; D gene uncertain. CDR1 DFQATT and CDR2 SNEGSKA come from the germline V gene (reference sequence). This CDR3 is 13 amino acids long. The V end lost 3 bases, the J end lost 5 bases, and 10 bases lay between the germline ends. The CDR3 DNA follows: TGCAGTGCTAGGGAGACTGCGACCGGGGAGCTGTTTTTT. As protein: CSARETATGELFF.

This clonotype has only a few counts. The chain couples TRBV7-9 to TRBJ2-5, with 9 bases identical to TRBD1. CDR3 size: 19 residues. V gave up 4 bases and J gave up 0 bases; unmatched junction bases: 15. The germline V gene has CDR1 SEHNR and CDR2 FQNEAQ (reference sequence). CDR3 loop: CASSYRTGQGLLNQETQYF. For the CDR3, the DNA is TGTGCCAGCAGCTACCGAACGGGACAGGGACTCCTTAACCAAGAGACCCAGTACTTC.

This clonotype was seen more than once but under ten times. This chain uses TRBV6-6 with TRBJ1-1, with D possibly TRBD1 on 5 matching bases. The CDR3 loop spans 12 amino acids. With 2 bases removed from V and 6 bases from J, the gap between germline ends came to 7 bases. Germline V CDR1 and CDR2: MNHNY, SVGAGI (reference sequence). This chain's CDR3 is CASSYGGAEAFF. The DNA for the CDR3 is TGTGCCAGCAGTTACGGAGGGGCTGAAGCTTTCTTT.

In its sample, this clonotype was seen many times. The rearrangement links TRBV9 to TRBJ2-7; D possibly corresponds to TRBD1 (7 bases). CDR1 and CDR2 from the germline V gene are SGDLS and YYNGEE. There are 13 residues in the CDR3. Trimming pared 7 bases from V and 1 base from J, leaving 12 bases between. CDR3 sequence reads: CASGGTASYEQYF. The DNA of the CDR3 is TGTGCCAGCGGGGGGACAGCATCCTACGAGCAGTACTTC.

Many counts were recorded for this clonotype. J is TRBJ1-1 and V is TRBV5-1; TRBD1 agrees at 7 bases. From germline, CDR1 is SGHRS and CDR2 YFSETQ. V lost 4 bases, J lost 0 bases, and 6 bases stayed unmatched. This CDR3 comprises 15 residues. The CDR3 here is CASSIKTGMNTEAFF. CDR3 in DNA: TGCGCCAGCAGCATTAAGACAGGGATGAACACTGAAGCTTTCTTT.

V is TRBV25-1 and J is TRBJ2-3; TRBD1 aligns across 9 bases. CDR1 and CDR2 (germline): MGHDK, SYGVNS. Trimming cost V 3 bases and J 6 bases; bases outside gene matches: 10. The CDR3 is 16 residues long. The CDR3 nucleotides are TGTGCCAGCAGTGACGATCATACAGGGGGCGCGGATACGCAGTATTTT. It encodes CASSDDHTGGADTQYF.

In its sample, this clonotype was seen many times. This rearrangement joins TRBV7-8 to TRBJ2-2; 8 bases are a match to TRBD2. The length of the CDR3 is 15 residues. The V gene end was trimmed by 5 bases and the J gene end by 4 bases; junction bases not matched to a gene: 6. Germline CDR1 and CDR2: SGHVS and FQNEAQ. Written as DNA, the CDR3 is TGTGCCAGCAGCGGGACGCGGGAGGCCACCGGGGAGCTGTTTTTT. As protein: CASSGTREATGELFF.

In its sample, this clonotype was seen a few times. The CDR3 loop reads CASSYSWSGEQYF. The CDR3 coding sequence is TGTGCCAGCAGTTACTCCTGGTCAGGAGAGCAGTACTTC. The J gene is TRBJ2-7, the V gene TRBV6-6, with D uncertain. The V end lost 0 bases, the J end lost 7 bases, and 10 bases lay between the germline ends. The CDR3 length is 13 residues. The germline V gene has CDR1 MNHNY and CDR2 SVGAGI (reference sequence).

At least ten counts were recorded for this clonotype. The chain combines TRBV11-2 with TRBJ1-1, with D possibly TRBD1 on 6 matching bases. The germline V gene has CDR1 SGHAT and CDR2 FQNNGV. Trimming cost V 5 bases and J 3 bases, with 16 bases left between them. This CDR3 has 15 amino acids. CDR3: CASSRRGPGDTEAFF. The DNA for the CDR3 is TGTGCCAGCAGCCGCAGGGGACCGGGGGACACTGAAGCTTTCTTT.

The V call is TRBV14, the J call TRBJ2-7; D uncertain. The CDR3 runs to 13 residues. V shed 5 bases and J shed 5 bases, with 13 bases lying between them. The germline V gene encodes CDR1 SGHDN and CDR2 FVKESK. CDR3 sequence: CASSSRYSHEQYF. CDR3 nucleotides: TGTGCCAGCAGCTCAAGGTACAGCCACGAGCAGTACTTC.

In this sample, this clonotype turned up many times. CDR3: CASSLGGGTEAFF. In DNA form, the CDR3 reads TGTGCCAGCAGCTTGGGGGGTGGCACTGAAGCTTTCTTT. The rearrangement uses TRBV5-5 and TRBJ1-1; D not resolved. In germline, CDR1 is SGHKS, CDR2 YYEKEE (reference sequence). The CDR3 is 13 amino acids. Trimming stripped 0 bases from V and 4 bases from J, with 7 bases between.

This clonotype came up many times. The chain joins TRBV7-2 to TRBJ2-4; D tentatively reads TRBD1 or TRBD2 (5 bases each). The CDR3 extends over 14 amino acids. Between the trimmed V and J ends, which lost 3 bases and 7 bases, there was a span of 13 bases. The germline gives CDR1 SGHTA, CDR2 FQGNSA. The CDR3 here is CASSFTGTPNIQYF. CDR3 sequence (DNA): TGTGCCAGCAGCTTTACCGGGACCCCCAACATTCAGTACTTC. The entire variable domain, with the rest obtained from reference TRBV7-2 and TRBJ2-4, is as follows: GAGVSQSPSNKVTEKGKDVELRCDPISGHTALYWYRQSLGQGLEFLIYFQGNSAPDKSGLPSDRFSAERTGGSVSTLTIQRTQQEDSAVYLCASSFTGTPNIQYFGAGTRLSVL.

This clonotype was observed a few times. The rearrangement uses TRBV5-6 and TRBJ2-1; tentatively, D is TRBD1 (5 bases). Germline V CDR1 and CDR2: SGHDT, YYEEEE. V was cut by 2 bases and J by 9 bases, with 12 bases left in between. The CDR3 is 13 residues long. The CDR3 loop is CASSLRLGREQFF. DNA for the CDR3: TGTGCCAGCAGCTTACGTTTGGGGCGTGAGCAGTTCTTC.

This clonotype came up a few times. J is TRBJ1-1 and V is TRBV7-9; 7 bases are shared with TRBD1. Germline V gives CDR1 SEHNR, CDR2 FQNEAQ (reference sequence). The CDR3 contains 14 residues. V dropped 5 bases and J dropped 8; count of bases not matched to a gene: 11. The CDR3 sequence is CASSHGAQGHEAFF. The CDR3, as DNA: TGTGCCAGCAGCCACGGAGCACAGGGGCACGAAGCTTTCTTT.

Only a few counts were recorded for this clonotype. This chain uses TRBV29-1 with TRBJ2-3; TRBD2 agrees at 8 bases. V lost 5 bases, J lost 4 bases, and 2 bases stayed unmatched. The CDR3 spans 12 residues. Germline CDR1 is SQVTM and CDR2 is ANQGSEA. The DNA of the CDR3 is TGCAGCGTTAGCGGGGGCGCAGATACGCAGTATTTT. Translation: CSVSGGADTQYF.

The genes are TRBV3-1 and TRBJ2-1, with D possibly being TRBD1 (6 bases). The length of the CDR3 is 13 residues. V shed 1 base and J shed 9 bases, with 10 bases lying between them. Germline CDR1 is LGHDT and CDR2 is YNNKEL (reference sequence). The CDR3 DNA reads as TGTGCCAGCAGCCAAGGGCAGGGGTTTGAGCAGTTCTTC. Protein sequence: CASSQGQGFEQFF.

This sequence joins TRBV29-1 and TRBJ1-2; unclear D gene. The CDR3 runs to 12 residues. CDR1 and CDR2 from the germline V gene are SQVTM and ANQGSEA. V was clipped by 4 bases and J by 4 bases, with 10 bases between them. Written as DNA, the CDR3 is TGCAGCGTTGTGGTAGGAGGCTATGGCTACACCTTC. Translating gives CSVVVGGYGYTF.

The sample holds a few counts of this clonotype. This CDR3 is CASSEGQGAGNTIYF. The DNA of the CDR3 is TGTGCCAGCAGTGAAGGACAGGGGGCTGGAAACACCATATATTTT. The chain is built from TRBV12-3 or TRBV12-4 and TRBJ1-3; 10 bases match TRBD1. CDR3 length equals 15 residues. J lost 2 bases, V lost 5 bases, and 3 bases had no gene match.

This clonotype was counted ten times or more. The chain is built from TRBV6-6 and TRBJ2-3; 11 bases fit TRBD2. Germline CDR1 reads MNHNY; CDR2 reads SVGAGI (reference sequence). The CDR3 is 16 residues long. J was trimmed by 5 bases and V by 5 bases; bases with no gene match: 9. Here the CDR3 reads CASSTHTSGRRDTQYF. The DNA for the CDR3 is TGTGCCAGCAGTACCCACACTAGCGGGAGACGAGATACGCAGTATTTT.

The chain links TRBV11-2 to TRBJ1-4; D is unclear. Germline V gene sequence: CDR1 SGHAT, CDR2 FQNNGV. This CDR3 has 16 residues. The germline V and J ends were trimmed by 5 bases and 3 bases, with 16 bases remaining between them. Here the CDR3 reads CASSPRSGGPNEKLFF. The CDR3 DNA follows: TGTGCCAGCAGCCCCAGGAGTGGCGGTCCTAATGAAAAACTGTTTTTT.

This clonotype was seen repeatedly, ten times or more. The chain is built from TRBV24-1 and TRBJ1-4; D unresolved. This CDR3 comprises 13 residues. The V and J ends lost 0 bases and 10 bases respectively, with 8 bases between them. Looked up from germline, CDR1 is KGHDR and CDR2 is SFDVKD. The CDR3 coding sequence is TGTGCCACCAGTGATTTGAACACCGGAAAACTGTTTTTT. Translation: CATSDLNTGKLFF.